This T cell receptor (beta chain) was sequenced for a study of patients and donors after allogeneic stem cell transplantation. V lost 6 bases to trimming and J lost 0 bases, with 11 bases between them. The CDR3 runs 14 residues. This clonotype was recorded many times. TCRdb passed the RT-PCR reads through MiXCR, listing each CDR3 protein once. The sample has hundreds of thousands of distinct CDR3 sequences, 16% seen once; the top ten hold 6.5% to 7.5%. The sequenced material came from blood, either unsorted or a sorted T cell fraction (not recorded which). The J gene is TRBJ1-1, the V gene TRBV12-3 or TRBV12-4; D gene ambiguous. This sequence originates from a human donor who was either an allogeneic HSCT recipient or a stem cell or donor lymphocyte infusion donor (not recorded which). It is not recorded whose cells these are; they may come from a transplant donor. The DNA for the CDR3 is TGTGCCAGCAGCCATGAACAGATGAACACTGAAGCTTTCTTT. It encodes CASSHEQMNTEAFF.